This TCR beta chain was identified during a study of T cell responses to AZD1222 COVID-19 vaccine. The protocol was immunoSEQ multiplex PCR, while the TCRdb copy is restricted to in-frame clones and leaves out a portion. The data contain 150,000 to 200,000 clones, more than 75% of them singletons. The CDR3 runs 14 residues. Germline V gene data show CDR1 as LGHDT and CDR2 as YNNKEL (reference sequence). The junction had 2 bases not matched to a gene; V was cut back by 4 bases and J by 7 bases. Sequenced material: peripheral blood, taken on day 0 of MenACWY control vaccination. V and J are TRBV3-1 (or the pseudogene TRBV3-2) and TRBJ1-4, with 11 bases fitting TRBD1. The clonotype originates from an adult in good health. The CDR3 nucleotides are TGTGCCAGCAGCCTGGGACAGGGGGGTGAAAAACTGTTTTTT. Amino acids: CASSLGQGGEKLFF.